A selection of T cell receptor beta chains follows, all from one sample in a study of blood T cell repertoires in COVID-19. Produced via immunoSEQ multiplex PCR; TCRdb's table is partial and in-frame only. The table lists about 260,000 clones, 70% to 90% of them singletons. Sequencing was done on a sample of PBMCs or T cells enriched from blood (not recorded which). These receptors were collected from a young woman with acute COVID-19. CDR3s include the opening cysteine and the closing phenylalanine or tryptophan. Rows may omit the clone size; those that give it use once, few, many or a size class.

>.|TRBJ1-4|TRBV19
CASSKLFFRGSNEKLFF
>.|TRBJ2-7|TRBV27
CASSLLQGADSYEQYF
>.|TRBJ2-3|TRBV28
CASTRGLSSDTQYF
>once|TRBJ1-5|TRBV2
CASKRTANQPQHF
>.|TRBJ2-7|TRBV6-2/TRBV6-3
CASSYSMGSYSYEQYF
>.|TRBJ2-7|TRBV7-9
CASSSRQGAAEQYF
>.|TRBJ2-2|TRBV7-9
CASRSEAGLGELFF
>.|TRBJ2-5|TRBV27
CASSLSLLTQETQYF
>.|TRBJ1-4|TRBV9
CASSRGGEREKLFF
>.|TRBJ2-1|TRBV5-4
CASSSGSGRSYNEQFF
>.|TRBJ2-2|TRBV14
CASSLGTSGRSNTGELFF
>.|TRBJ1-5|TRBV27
CASRRGGSSNQPQHF
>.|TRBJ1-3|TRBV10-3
CAINDPTVRPLGNTIYF
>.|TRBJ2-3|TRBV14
CASSQLDTQYF
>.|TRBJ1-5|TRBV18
CASSPDTYNQPQHF
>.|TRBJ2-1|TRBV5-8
CASSQIRLAYNEQFF
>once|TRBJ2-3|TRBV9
CASSVWGGTDTQYF
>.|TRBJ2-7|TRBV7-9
CASSLGGGGASSYEQYF
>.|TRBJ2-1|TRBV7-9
CASSLGLFIHNEQFF
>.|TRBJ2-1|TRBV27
CASSWIPSGRSYNEQFF
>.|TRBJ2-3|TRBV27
CASNWVAGGTDTQYF
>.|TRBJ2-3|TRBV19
CASSIIHSFTDTQYF
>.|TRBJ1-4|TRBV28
CASSLGTGLNEKLFF
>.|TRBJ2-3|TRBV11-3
CASSSGRATDTQYF
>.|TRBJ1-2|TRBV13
CASSFRGINYGYTF
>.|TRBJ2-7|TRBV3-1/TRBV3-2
CASSLGDRRAYEQYF
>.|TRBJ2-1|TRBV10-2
CASSEGTSSSGEQFF
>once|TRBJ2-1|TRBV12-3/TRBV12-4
CASTAYNEQFF
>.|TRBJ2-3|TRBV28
CASSSSGSGKDTQYF
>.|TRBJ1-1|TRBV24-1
CAREDRLEEAFF
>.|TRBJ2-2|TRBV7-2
CASSSNPTGELFF
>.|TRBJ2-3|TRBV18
CASSPGTSGPRDTQYF
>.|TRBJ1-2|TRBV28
CASSSTGWGGYGYTF
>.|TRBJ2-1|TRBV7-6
CASSSLIIAGPYNEQFF
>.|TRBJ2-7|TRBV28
CASRPGTDYEQYF
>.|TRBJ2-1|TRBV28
CASNRRGSAESSYNEQFF
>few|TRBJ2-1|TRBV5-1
CASSLVDLGARYYNEQFF
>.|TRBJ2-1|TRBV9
CASSPYGTGDYNEQFF
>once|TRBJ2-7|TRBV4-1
CASSQGSAYEQYF
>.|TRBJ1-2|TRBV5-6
CASSWRLQGADYGYTF
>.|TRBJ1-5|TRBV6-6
CASSYSLGGSNQPQHF
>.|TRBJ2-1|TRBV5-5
CASSLTAYNEQFF
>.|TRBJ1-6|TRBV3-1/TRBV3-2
CASSQDLGQGAPGRNSPLHF
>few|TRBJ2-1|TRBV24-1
CATSDLDSPEQFF
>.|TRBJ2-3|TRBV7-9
CASSQIPPGGASGTDTQYF
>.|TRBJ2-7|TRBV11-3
CASSQEAGEQYF
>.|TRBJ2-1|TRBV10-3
CAISGLLGQGAFEQFF
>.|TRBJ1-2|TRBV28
CASSISGFGGASYTF
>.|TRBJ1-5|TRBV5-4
CASSLDAGINQPQHF
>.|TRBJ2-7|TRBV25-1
CASRPTRGEQYF
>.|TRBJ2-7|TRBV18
CASSVGTPAYEQYF
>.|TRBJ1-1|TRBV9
CASSVGNRLNTEAFF
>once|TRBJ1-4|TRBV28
CASSLWTAATNEKLFF